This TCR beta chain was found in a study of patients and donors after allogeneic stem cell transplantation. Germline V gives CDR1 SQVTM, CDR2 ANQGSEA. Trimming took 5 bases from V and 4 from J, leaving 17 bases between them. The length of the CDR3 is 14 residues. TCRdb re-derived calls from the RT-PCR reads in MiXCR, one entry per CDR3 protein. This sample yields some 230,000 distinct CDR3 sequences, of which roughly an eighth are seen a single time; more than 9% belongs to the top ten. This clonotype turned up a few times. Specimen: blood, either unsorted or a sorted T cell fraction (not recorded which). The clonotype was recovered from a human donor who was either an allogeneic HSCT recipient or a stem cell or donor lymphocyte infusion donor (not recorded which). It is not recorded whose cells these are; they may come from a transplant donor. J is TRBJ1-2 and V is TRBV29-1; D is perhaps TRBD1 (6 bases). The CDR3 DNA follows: TGCAGCGTTCTCGAGGGGGGGACCCTCTATGGCTACACCTTC. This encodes CSVLEGGTLYGYTF. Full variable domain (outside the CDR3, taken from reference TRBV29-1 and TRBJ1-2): SAVISQKPSRDICQRGTSLTIQCQVDSQVTMMFWYRQQPGQSLTLIATANQGSEATYESGFVIDKFPISRPNLTFSTLTVSNMSPEDSSIYLCSVLEGGTLYGYTFGSGTRLTVV.